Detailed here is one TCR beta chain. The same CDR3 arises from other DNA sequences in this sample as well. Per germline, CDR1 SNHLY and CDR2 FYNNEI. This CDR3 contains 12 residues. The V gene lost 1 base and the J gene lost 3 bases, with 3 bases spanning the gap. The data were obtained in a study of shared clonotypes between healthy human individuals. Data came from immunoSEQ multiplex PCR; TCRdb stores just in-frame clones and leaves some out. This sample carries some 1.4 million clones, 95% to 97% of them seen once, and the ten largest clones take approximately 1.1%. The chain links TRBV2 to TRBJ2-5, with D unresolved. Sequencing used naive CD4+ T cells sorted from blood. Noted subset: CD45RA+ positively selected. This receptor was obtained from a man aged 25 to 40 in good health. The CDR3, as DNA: TGTGCCAGCAGTGAAGAAGAAGAGACCCAGTACTTC. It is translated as CASSEEEETQYF.